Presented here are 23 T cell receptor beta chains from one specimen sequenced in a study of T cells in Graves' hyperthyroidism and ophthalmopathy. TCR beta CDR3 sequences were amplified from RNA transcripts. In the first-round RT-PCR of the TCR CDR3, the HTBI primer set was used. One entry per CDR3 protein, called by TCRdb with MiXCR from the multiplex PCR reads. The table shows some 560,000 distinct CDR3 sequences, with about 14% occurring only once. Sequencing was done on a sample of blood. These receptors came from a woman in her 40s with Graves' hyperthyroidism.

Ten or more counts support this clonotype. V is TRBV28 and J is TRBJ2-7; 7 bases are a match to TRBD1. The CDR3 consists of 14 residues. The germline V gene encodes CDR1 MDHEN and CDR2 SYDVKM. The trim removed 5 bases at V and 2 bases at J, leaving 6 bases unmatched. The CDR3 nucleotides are TGTGCCAGCAGTAAGGGACAGTACCCCTACGAGCAGTACTTC. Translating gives CASSKGQYPYEQYF.

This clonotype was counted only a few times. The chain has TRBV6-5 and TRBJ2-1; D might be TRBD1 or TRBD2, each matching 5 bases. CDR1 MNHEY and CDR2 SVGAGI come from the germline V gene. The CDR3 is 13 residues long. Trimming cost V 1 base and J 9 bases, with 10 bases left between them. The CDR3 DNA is TGTGCCAGCAGTTACTGGGACGGCAGTGAGCAGTTCTTC. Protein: CASSYWDGSEQFF.

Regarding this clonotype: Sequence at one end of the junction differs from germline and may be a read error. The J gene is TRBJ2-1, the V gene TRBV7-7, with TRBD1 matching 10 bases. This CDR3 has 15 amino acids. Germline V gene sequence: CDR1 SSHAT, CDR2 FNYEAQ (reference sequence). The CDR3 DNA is TGTGCTAGCAGCTTAGACAGGGGGCCGAACAATGAGCAGTTCTTC. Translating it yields CASSLDRGPNNEQFF.

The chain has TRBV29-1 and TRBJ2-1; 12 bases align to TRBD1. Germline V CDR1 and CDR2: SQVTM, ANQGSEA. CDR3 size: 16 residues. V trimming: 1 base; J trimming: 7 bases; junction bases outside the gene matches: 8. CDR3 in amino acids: CSVEVDPGQGANEQFF. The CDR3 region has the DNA TGCAGCGTTGAAGTCGATCCGGGACAGGGGGCTAATGAGCAGTTCTTC.

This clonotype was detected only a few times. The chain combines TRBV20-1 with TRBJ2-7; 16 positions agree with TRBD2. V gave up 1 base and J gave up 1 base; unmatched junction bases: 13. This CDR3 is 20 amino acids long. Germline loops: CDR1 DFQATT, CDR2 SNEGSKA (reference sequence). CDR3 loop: CSARGYNPGLAGGNSYEQYF. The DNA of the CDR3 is TGCAGTGCTAGAGGCTACAACCCGGGACTAGCGGGAGGGAATTCCTACGAGCAGTACTTC.

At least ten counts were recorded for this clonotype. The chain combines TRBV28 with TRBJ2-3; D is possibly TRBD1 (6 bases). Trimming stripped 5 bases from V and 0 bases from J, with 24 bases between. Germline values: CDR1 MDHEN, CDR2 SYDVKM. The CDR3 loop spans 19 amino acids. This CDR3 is CASSGQLNIFYTSTDTQYF. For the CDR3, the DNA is TGTGCCAGCAGTGGACAGCTGAACATTTTCTACACTAGCACAGATACGCAGTATTTT. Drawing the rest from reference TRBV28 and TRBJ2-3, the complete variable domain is DVKVTQSSRYLVKRTGEKVFLECVQDMDHENMFWYRQDPGLGLRLIYFSYDVKMKEKGDIPEGYSVSREKKERFSLILESASTNQTSMYLCASSGQLNIFYTSTDTQYFGPGTRLTVL.

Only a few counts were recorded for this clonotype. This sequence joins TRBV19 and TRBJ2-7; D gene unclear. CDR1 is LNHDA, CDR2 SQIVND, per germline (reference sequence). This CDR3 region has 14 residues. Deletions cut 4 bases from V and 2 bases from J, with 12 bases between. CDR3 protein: CASSKGGQAYEQYF. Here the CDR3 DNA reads TGTGCCAGTAGTAAGGGTGGGCAAGCCTACGAGCAGTACTTC.

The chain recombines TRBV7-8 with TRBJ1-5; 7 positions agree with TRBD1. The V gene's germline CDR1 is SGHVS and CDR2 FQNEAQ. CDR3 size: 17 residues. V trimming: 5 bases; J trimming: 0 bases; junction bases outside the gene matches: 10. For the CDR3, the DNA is TGTGCCAGCAGCCCGAGGGACAGAACCTATAGCAATCAGCCCCAGCATTTT. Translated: CASSPRDRTYSNQPQHF.

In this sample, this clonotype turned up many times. CDR3 residues: CASSPLEGEAEAFF. The CDR3 DNA follows: TGTGCCAGCAGTCCCCTGGAGGGAGAGGCTGAAGCTTTCTTT. The rearrangement joins TRBV6-1 to TRBJ1-1, with D unclear. V lost 5 bases and J 6 bases, leaving 16 bases between the germline ends. There are 14 residues in the CDR3. Germline CDR1 MNHNS, CDR2 SASEGT.

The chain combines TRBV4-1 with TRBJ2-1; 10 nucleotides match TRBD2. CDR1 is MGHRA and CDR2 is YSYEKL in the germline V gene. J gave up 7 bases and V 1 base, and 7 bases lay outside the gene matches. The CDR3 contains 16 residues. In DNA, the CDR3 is TGCGCCAGCAGCCAAGCCCTAGCGGGAGTAACAAATGAGCAGTTCTTC. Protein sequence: CASSQALAGVTNEQFF.

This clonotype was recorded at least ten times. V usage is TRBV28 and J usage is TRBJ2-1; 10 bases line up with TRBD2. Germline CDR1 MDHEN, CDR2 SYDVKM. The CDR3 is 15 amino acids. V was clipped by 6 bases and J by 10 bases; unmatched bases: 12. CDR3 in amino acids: CASRRSLGTSEEQFF. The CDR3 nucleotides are TGTGCCAGCAGGCGAAGTCTCGGGACTAGCGAAGAGCAGTTCTTC.

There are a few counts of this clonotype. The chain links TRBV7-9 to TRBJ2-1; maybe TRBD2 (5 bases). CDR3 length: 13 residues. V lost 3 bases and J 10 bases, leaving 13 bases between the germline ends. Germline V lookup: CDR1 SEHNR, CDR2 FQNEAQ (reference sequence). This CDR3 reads CASSLAGVREQFF. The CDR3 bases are TGTGCCAGCAGCTTGGCCGGGGTGAGGGAGCAGTTCTTC.

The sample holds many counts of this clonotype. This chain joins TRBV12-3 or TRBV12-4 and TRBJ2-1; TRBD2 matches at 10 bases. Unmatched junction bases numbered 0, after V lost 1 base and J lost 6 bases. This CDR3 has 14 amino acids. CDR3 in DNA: TGTGCCAGCAGTTTAGGGACTAGCGGCAATGAGCAGTTCTTC. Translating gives CASSLGTSGNEQFF.

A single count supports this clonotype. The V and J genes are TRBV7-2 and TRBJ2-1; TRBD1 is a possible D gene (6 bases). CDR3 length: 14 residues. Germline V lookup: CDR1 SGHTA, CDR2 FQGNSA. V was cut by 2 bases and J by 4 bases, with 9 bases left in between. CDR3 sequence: CASSLLTGYNEQFF. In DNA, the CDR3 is TGTGCCAGCAGCTTACTTACAGGGTACAATGAGCAGTTCTTC.

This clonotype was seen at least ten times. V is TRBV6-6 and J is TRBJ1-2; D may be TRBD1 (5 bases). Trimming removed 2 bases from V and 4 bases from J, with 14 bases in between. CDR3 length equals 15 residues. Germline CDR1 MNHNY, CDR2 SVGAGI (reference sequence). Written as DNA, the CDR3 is TGTGCCAGCAGTTACGTGGGGGACCCAACCTATGGCTACACCTTC. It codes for CASSYVGDPTYGYTF.

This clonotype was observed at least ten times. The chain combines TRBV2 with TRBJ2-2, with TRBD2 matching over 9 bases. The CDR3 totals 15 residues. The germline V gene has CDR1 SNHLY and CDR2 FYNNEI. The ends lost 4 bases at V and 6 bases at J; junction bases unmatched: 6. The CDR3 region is CASSGVAGESGELFF. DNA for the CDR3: TGTGCCAGCAGTGGGGTAGCGGGAGAATCCGGGGAGCTGTTTTTT.

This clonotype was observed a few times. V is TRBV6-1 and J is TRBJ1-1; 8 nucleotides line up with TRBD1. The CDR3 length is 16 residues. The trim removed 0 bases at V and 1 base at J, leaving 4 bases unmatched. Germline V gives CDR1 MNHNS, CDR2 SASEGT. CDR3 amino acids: CASSEAAGQGNTEAFF. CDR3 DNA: TGTGCCAGCAGTGAAGCTGCCGGACAGGGGAACACTGAAGCTTTCTTT.

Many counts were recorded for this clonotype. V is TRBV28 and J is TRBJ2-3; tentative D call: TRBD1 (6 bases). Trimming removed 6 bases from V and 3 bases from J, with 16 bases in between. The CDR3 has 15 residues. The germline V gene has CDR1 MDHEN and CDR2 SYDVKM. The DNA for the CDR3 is TGTGCCAGCAGCCCCCCAACAGGGCTTACAGATACGCAGTATTTT. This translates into CASSPPTGLTDTQYF.

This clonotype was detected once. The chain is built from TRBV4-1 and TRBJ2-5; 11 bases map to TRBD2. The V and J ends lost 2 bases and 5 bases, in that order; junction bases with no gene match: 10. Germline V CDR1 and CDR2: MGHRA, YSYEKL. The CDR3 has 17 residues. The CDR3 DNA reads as TGCGCCAGCAGCCAAACTCCTAGCGGGAGGAGCCGGGAGACCCAGTACTTC. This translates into CASSQTPSGRSRETQYF.

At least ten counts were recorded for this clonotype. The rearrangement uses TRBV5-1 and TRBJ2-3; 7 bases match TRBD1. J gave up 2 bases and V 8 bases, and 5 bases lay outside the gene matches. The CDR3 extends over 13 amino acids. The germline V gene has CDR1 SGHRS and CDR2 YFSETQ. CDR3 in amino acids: CARRGTATDTQYF. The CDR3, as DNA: TGCGCCAGGAGGGGGACAGCCACAGATACGCAGTATTTT.

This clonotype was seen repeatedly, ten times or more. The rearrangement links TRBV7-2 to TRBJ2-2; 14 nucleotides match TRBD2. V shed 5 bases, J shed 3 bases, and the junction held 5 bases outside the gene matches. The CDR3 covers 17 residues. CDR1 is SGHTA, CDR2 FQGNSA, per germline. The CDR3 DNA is TGTGCCAGCAGCCCGACTAGCGGGAGGGCCTACACCGGGGAGCTGTTTTTT. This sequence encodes CASSPTSGRAYTGELFF. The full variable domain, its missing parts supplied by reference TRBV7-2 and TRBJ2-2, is GAGVSQSPSNKVTEKGKDVELRCDPISGHTALYWYRQSLGQGLEFLIYFQGNSAPDKSGLPSDRFSAERTGGSVSTLTIQRTQQEDSAVYLCASSPTSGRAYTGELFFGEGSRLTVL.

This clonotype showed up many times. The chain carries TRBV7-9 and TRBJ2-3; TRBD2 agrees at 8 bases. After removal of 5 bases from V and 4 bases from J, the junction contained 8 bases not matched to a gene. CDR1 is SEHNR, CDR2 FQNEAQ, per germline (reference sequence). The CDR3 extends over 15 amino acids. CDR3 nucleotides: TGTGCCAGCAGCCGAGCGGGAGCGTTGGCAGATACGCAGTATTTT. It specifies CASSRAGALADTQYF.

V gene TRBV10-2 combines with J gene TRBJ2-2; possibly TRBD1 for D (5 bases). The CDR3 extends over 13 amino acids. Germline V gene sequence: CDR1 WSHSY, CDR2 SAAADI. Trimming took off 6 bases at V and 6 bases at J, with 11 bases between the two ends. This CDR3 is CASRETGPGELFF. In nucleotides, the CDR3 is TGCGCCAGCAGAGAAACAGGTCCCGGGGAGCTGTTTTTT.